This T cell receptor (beta chain) is drawn from a study of blood T cell repertoires in COVID-19. For the study at large: From T cells, B-cell-depleted T cells, or PBMCs came the material, which was cDNA or gDNA.

In the original processing: How many nucleated cells were present was estimated from reference gene primer amplification. TCRdb's copy holds only in-frame clones and misses some; the assay was immunoSEQ multiplex PCR. V, J and clone size derive from that table, while D and trimming were established from the DNA sequence. Of 150,000 to 160,000 clones in the sample, approximately 85% are singletons; the top ten hold approximately 0.63%. This CDR3 region has 15 residues. V was clipped by 1 base and J by 2 bases; unmatched bases: 5. Germline V gives CDR1 SGHRS, CDR2 YFSETQ. During active infection, Seattle patients enrolled and were then monitored through disease.

The chain combines TRBV5-1 with TRBJ1-1; 7 bases are shared with TRBD1. What was sequenced was peripheral blood. This TCR was recovered from a man aged 60 to 75 with COVID-19, enrolled during active disease. CDR3 loop: CASSLTGVLNTEAFF. The CDR3 nucleotides are TGCGCCAGCAGCTTGACAGGGGTCCTCAACACTGAAGCTTTCTTT.